A selection of T cell receptor beta chains follows, all from one sample in a study of shared clonotypes between healthy human individuals. Repertoires were generated with immunoSEQ multiplex PCR, while TCRdb's copy carries only in-frame clones and drops some. The sample lists about 490,000 clones; around 73% were seen once. Input material: PBMCs. These receptors came from a woman in her thirties or forties in good health. Some clones in this sample may be carry-over from other donors' samples. CDR3s include the opening cysteine and the closing phenylalanine or tryptophan. D genes are given only for firm matches. A clone size is listed for some rows: how often the clone was seen (once, few, many), or a class if it is expanded.

cdr3_aa,cdr3_nt,v_call,j_call,clone_size,d_call
CASSLVLVSGRAYEQYF,TGTGCCAGCAGCTTAGTTCTGGTTAGCGGGAGGGCCTACGAGCAGTACTTC,TRBV11-2,TRBJ2-7,-,TRBD2
CASSQDRDRPYEQYF,TGTGCCAGCAGCCAAGATCGGGACAGGCCCTACGAGCAGTACTTC,TRBV4-2,TRBJ2-7,-,TRBD1
CASSLAVDYGYTF,TGCGCCAGCAGCTTGGCAGTAGATTATGGCTACACCTTC,TRBV5-1,TRBJ1-2,-,-
CASSLYGNSYEQYF,TGTGCCAGCAGCTTGTACGGGAACTCCTACGAGCAGTACTTC,TRBV7-9,TRBJ2-7,-,-
CASSVASGTETQYF,TGTGCCAGCAGCGTAGCTAGCGGGACGGAGACCCAGTACTTC,TRBV9,TRBJ2-5,few,TRBD2
CASSKGGQADGYTF,TGTGCCAGCAGCAAGGGGGGGCAGGCCGACGGCTACACCTTC,TRBV7-9,TRBJ1-2,-,-
CASSSLDRAEQFF,TGTGCCAGCAGCTCGCTCGACAGGGCCGAGCAGTTCTTC,TRBV7-3,TRBJ2-1,-,TRBD1
CASSLGRGSTEAFF,TGTGCCAGCAGCTTAGGCAGGGGGTCCACTGAAGCTTTCTTT,TRBV11-3,TRBJ1-1,-,TRBD1
CASSRTRVGVYEQYF,TGCGCCAGCAGCCGGACTCGGGTGGGGGTGTACGAGCAGTACTTC,TRBV4-1,TRBJ2-7,-,-
CSVGELAGFDEQFF,TGCAGCGTTGGGGAACTAGCGGGATTCGATGAGCAGTTCTTC,TRBV29-1,TRBJ2-1,-,TRBD2
CAISWDSNQPQHF,TGTGCCATCAGCTGGGACAGCAATCAGCCCCAGCATTTT,TRBV10-3,TRBJ1-5,few,-
CASSPRTVNQPQHF,TGCGCCAGCAGCCCCCGTACAGTGAATCAGCCCCAGCATTTT,TRBV4-1,TRBJ1-5,-,-
CASSGLAGITDTQYF,TGTGCCAGCAGTGGACTAGCGGGAATCACAGATACGCAGTATTTT,TRBV2,TRBJ2-3,-,TRBD2
CASSMTGIAGELFF,TGTGCCAGTAGTATGACAGGGATTGCCGGGGAGCTGTTTTTT,TRBV19,TRBJ2-2,-,TRBD1
CASSLVVSVSRVQETQYF,TGCGCCAGCAGCTTGGTGGTATCGGTTTCGCGGGTCCAAGAGACCCAGTACTTC,TRBV5-1,TRBJ2-5,-,-
CASSKGRGANTGELFF,TGTGCCAGCAGCAAAGGCCGGGGGGCGAACACCGGGGAGCTGTTTTTT,TRBV21-1,TRBJ2-2,-,-
CSALGQPGEKLFF,TGCAGCGCCCTGGGGCAGCCCGGGGAAAAACTGTTTTTT,TRBV29-1,TRBJ1-4,-,-
CASSSWKETGYGYTF,TGTGCCAGCAGTTCCTGGAAGGAGACAGGGTATGGCTACACCTTC,TRBV6-5,TRBJ1-2,-,TRBD1
CASSEGGYGQPQHF,TGTGCCAGCAGTGAGGGCGGTTATGGTCAGCCCCAGCATTTT,TRBV6-1,TRBJ1-5,-,-
CASSLWGTGVRNTIYF,TGTGCCAGCAGTTTATGGGGGACAGGGGTTAGAAACACCATATATTTT,TRBV28,TRBJ1-3,-,TRBD1
CASSLGGVRETQYF,TGCGCCAGCAGCTTGGGAGGGGTCCGGGAGACCCAGTACTTC,TRBV5-1,TRBJ2-5,-,-